The source of this TCR beta chain is a study of T cell responses to AZD1222 COVID-19 vaccine listed by TCRdb under 2021. Looking at the study overall: A total of around 240 trial participants underwent TCR sequencing, of whom approximately 200 had received two doses of AZD1222 and some 26 had received two doses of the MenACWY control vaccine. Enrollment into the trials was organized by age into subgroups of 18-55, 56-69 and 70-plus years, and those subgroups contained roughly 160, 29 and 62 TCR-sequenced participants, respectively. General study outcomes and caveats: Because no day 14 peak-response samples were available, the repertoires could be characterized only after the peak T cell response. Epitopes outside the regions mutated in the B.1.351 and B.1.1.7 variants were reportedly recognized by nearly half of the unique spike-specific TCRs. Participants were mostly white British and included more females than males, and it was suggested by the authors that clonal diversity may have been underestimated. Conclusions about previously exposed vaccinees were limited because only 5 or 6 AZD1222 recipients were SARS-CoV-2 seropositive at baseline. In the small 56-69-year group, the increase in depth fell short of significance, most likely because of low power. After two AZD1222 doses, spike-specific TCR breadth and depth were significantly higher than at day 0 and than in MenACWY recipients. The vaccine-associated CD4 TCRs covered the entire spike protein, and the dominant responses fell in regions 160-218 and 743-854.

The CDR3 regions of human TCRbeta chains were analyzed by immunosequencing. The study's processing was this. Repertoire TCRs were checked for matches against a reference library of SARS-CoV-2-specific TCRs that had been generated using the MIRA antigen-specificity platform. Breadth was defined as the fraction of unique TCRs that were SARS-CoV-2-associated, and depth was defined as the fraction of total T cells that were SARS-CoV-2-associated. Using the MIRA data, each spike-specific TCR was mapped to the spike region that the TCR reacts to and placed in a CD4 or CD8 class. Log10-transformed breadth and depth values were compared by one-way ANOVA with Sidak's multiple comparisons tests. The immuneACCESS repertoire file appears here via TCRdb, limited to in-frame rearrangements. These files lack a portion of the clones; in checked studies, under half of the deficit traces to unresolved V genes, and the cause of the others is not known. V, J and clone size reflect that table, while D and trimming were determined from the DNA. This sample has over 150,000 clones in its table, and around nine tenths of those were observed once. The ten largest make up 4% to 5.5% of the sample.

V has 0 bases trimmed and J has 6 bases trimmed; junction bases matching no gene number 6. Reading the germline V gene gives CDR1 MNHEY and CDR2 SVGAGI. Spanning cysteine to phenylalanine, the CDR3 consists of 16 amino acids. Only CDR3 DNA is held: 48 bases, read in frame from base 1. What the time point label conveys for this sample: about 28 days (+/-7) after the second vaccine dose. Because spike-specific TCR depth and breadth did not differ between the two schedules, AZD1222 recipients who got a second dose at roughly 4 weeks were pooled with those who got a second dose at roughly 12 weeks. Samples from vaccinated people were obtained from the UK trials COV001 and COV002, which included a single-blind randomized controlled phase 2/3 trial of AZD1222 (ChAdOx1 nCoV-19) in healthy adults. For TCRbeta chain sequencing, PBMC samples from trial participants were taken at day 0 and at day 28 after the second dose.

On this clone: It lacks a known antigen. The record has no base qualities; no much larger clone is one base away.

The chain is made from TRBV6-5 and TRBJ1-5; 9 bases in between match TRBD1. This TCR was recovered from an adult who received the AZD1222 COVID-19 vaccine. The sample here was peripheral blood, taken 28 days after the second AZD1222 dose. For the CDR3, the sequence is CASSYSLGQGGQPQHF. Here is the DNA: TGTGCCAGCAGTTACTCGTTGGGACAGGGAGGTCAGCCCCAGCATTTT.